This is a list of T cell receptor beta chains from one sample in a study of control samples from healthy donors and cancer patients. TCRdb keeps only in-frame clones here, not all; method: immunoSEQ multiplex PCR. Of 40,000 to 55,000 clones listed, approximately 90% are singletons. The sequencing sample was made of PBMCs. Every receptor here comes from a woman aged 40 to 55 with head and neck cancer. Each CDR3 is given with its conserved first and last residue. D genes are given only for firm matches. For some rows the clone size is stated as once, few or many, or as a class when expanded; others skip it.

V gene	clone size	J gene	D gene	CDR3 protein	CDR3 DNA
TRBV7-3	.	TRBJ2-7	.	CASSLTPPGLGHEQYF	TGTGCCAGCAGCTTAACGCCCCCAGGATTGGGCCACGAGCAGTACTTC
TRBV20-1	.	TRBJ2-3	TRBD2	CSASTGRGVFVLTQYF	TGCAGTGCTAGTACGGGGCGGGGGGTCTTTGTGCTTACGCAGTATTTT
TRBV7-6	.	TRBJ2-7	.	CASSLANEQYF	TGTGCCAGCAGCTTAGCTAACGAGCAGTACTTC
TRBV11-2	.	TRBJ2-3	.	CASSFTNTDTQYF	TGTGCCAGCAGCTTCACAAACACAGATACGCAGTATTTT
TRBV2	.	TRBJ2-7	.	CASSEEPAYEQYF	TGTGCCAGCAGTGAAGAGCCCGCCTACGAGCAGTACTTC
TRBV5-1	.	TRBJ1-3	.	CASRAPGGNTIYF	TGCGCCAGCAGAGCCCCCGGGGGAAACACCATATATTTT
TRBV7-6	.	TRBJ1-5	.	CASSLGLGRGTRQPQHF	TGTGCCAGCAGCTTAGGTTTGGGCAGGGGCACTCGCCAGCCCCAGCATTTT
TRBV11-2	few	TRBJ2-4	TRBD1	CASSFPGQGYNIQYF	TGTGCCAGCAGCTTCCCGGGACAGGGGTATAACATTCAGTACTTC
TRBV3-1/TRBV3-2	.	TRBJ2-7	.	CASSQGPSGFYEQYF	TGTGCCAGCAGCCAAGGCCCGTCAGGGTTCTACGAGCAGTACTTC
TRBV18	few	TRBJ1-2	.	CASSPASRNYGYTF	TGTGCCAGCTCGCCAGCCTCTCGTAACTATGGCTACACCTTC
TRBV5-6	.	TRBJ1-6	.	CASSLGQGLVSPLHF	TGTGCCAGCAGCTTGGGTCAGGGGCTAGTTTCACCCCTCCACTTT
TRBV30	.	TRBJ2-7	.	CAWSVGGVYEQYF	TGTGCCTGGAGTGTGGGGGGAGTCTACGAGCAGTACTTC
TRBV19	once	TRBJ1-2	.	CASWSAADGYTF	TGTGCCAGTTGGTCAGCAGCTGATGGCTACACCTTC
TRBV11-2	.	TRBJ1-1	.	CASSSTAGMNTEAFF	TGTGCCAGCAGCTCTACGGCAGGGATGAACACTGAAGCTTTCTTT
TRBV27	.	TRBJ2-1	.	CASTPLSRAGYNEQFF	TGTGCCAGCACCCCTCTCTCCAGGGCGGGCTACAATGAGCAGTTCTTC
TRBV7-3	.	TRBJ1-1	.	CASSLTPPGGNTEAFF	TGTGCCAGCAGCTTAACCCCTCCGGGCGGCAACACTGAAGCTTTCTTT
TRBV27	few	TRBJ1-5	.	CASSRGRFNQPQHF	TGTGCCAGCAGCCGCGGACGGTTCAATCAGCCCCAGCATTTT
TRBV4-1	.	TRBJ2-7	TRBD1	CASSRAGTGLSYEQYF	TGCGCCAGCAGCCGAGCCGGGACAGGGCTTTCCTACGAGCAGTACTTC
TRBV18	.	TRBJ1-2	TRBD1	CASSRTGEYGYTF	TGTGCCAGCTCACGGACAGGGGAGTATGGCTACACCTTC
TRBV7-9	.	TRBJ2-3	.	CASSLFEGTDTQYF	TGTGCCAGCAGCTTATTTGAGGGCACAGATACGCAGTATTTT
TRBV25-1	.	TRBJ2-1	TRBD2	CASSETSGTYNEQFF	TGTGCCAGCAGTGAGACTAGCGGGACCTACAATGAGCAGTTCTTC
TRBV5-5	once	TRBJ1-1	TRBD1	CASSLVVGGYAEAFF	TGTGCCAGCAGCTTGGTTGTAGGGGGCTATGCTGAAGCTTTCTTT
TRBV3-1/TRBV3-2	.	TRBJ2-1	TRBD2	CASRGLAGVDEQFF	TGTGCCAGCAGAGGACTAGCGGGAGTTGATGAGCAGTTCTTC
TRBV19	once	TRBJ1-5	.	CASEAGRNQPQHF	TGTGCCAGCGAAGCAGGGCGCAATCAGCCCCAGCATTTT
TRBV28	.	TRBJ2-3	TRBD2	CASTKIWSGGTQYF	TGTGCCAGCACCAAAATCTGGTCGGGGGGTACGCAGTATTTT
TRBV6-5	.	TRBJ1-2	TRBD1	CASGRQGSGYTF	TGTGCCAGCGGAAGACAGGGTTCTGGCTACACCTTC
TRBV28	.	TRBJ2-5	TRBD2	CASSLGAAGAGKTQYF	TGTGCCAGCAGTTTAGGGGCCGCGGGAGCCGGTAAGACCCAGTACTTC
TRBV3-1/TRBV3-2	.	TRBJ1-6	.	CASSQDTRVRNSPLHF	TGTGCCAGCAGCCAAGATACCAGGGTTCGTAATTCACCCCTCCACTTT
TRBV5-1	.	TRBJ2-5	TRBD1	CASRQGGGETQYF	TGCGCCAGCAGACAGGGGGGCGGAGAGACCCAGTACTTC
TRBV18	.	TRBJ1-1	.	CASSPTANTEAFF	TGTGCCAGCTCACCGACAGCTAACACTGAAGCTTTCTTT
TRBV6-4	few	TRBJ1-5	TRBD1	CASSPDRAQPQHF	TGTGCCAGCAGTCCGGACAGGGCTCAGCCCCAGCATTTT
TRBV29-1	.	TRBJ1-1	.	CSVDGSLNTEAFF	TGCAGCGTTGACGGCAGCTTGAACACTGAAGCTTTCTTT
TRBV30	.	TRBJ1-6	.	CAWSSGQYQSSYNSPLHF	TGTGCCTGGAGTTCCGGACAGTACCAAAGCTCCTATAATTCACCCCTCCACTTT
TRBV30	.	TRBJ2-7	.	CAWSVQGAGEQYF	TGTGCCTGGAGTGTCCAGGGAGCGGGCGAGCAGTACTTC
TRBV11-2	.	TRBJ1-4	TRBD1	CASSLGQGSEKLFF	TGTGCCAGCAGCTTAGGACAGGGGAGTGAAAAACTGTTTTTT
TRBV14	.	TRBJ2-6	.	CASRDSGANVLTF	TGTGCCAGCAGGGACTCTGGGGCCAACGTCCTGACTTTC
TRBV7-8	.	TRBJ2-5	.	CASSFAPQETQYF	TGTGCCAGCAGCTTTGCACCGCAAGAGACCCAGTACTTC
TRBV5-4	.	TRBJ2-7	.	CASSTGTSNEQYF	TGTGCCAGCAGCACCGGGACTTCCAACGAGCAGTACTTC
TRBV19	.	TRBJ2-7	TRBD1	CASSAGTGLYEQYF	TGTGCCAGTAGCGCCGGGACAGGGCTCTACGAGCAGTACTTC
TRBV28	.	TRBJ2-2	.	CASSLRDTLGDSTGELFF	TGTGCCAGCAGTTTACGGGACACCCTAGGGGATAGCACCGGGGAGCTGTTTTTT
TRBV2	.	TRBJ2-2	.	CASSDWDANTGELFF	TGTGCCAGCAGTGATTGGGACGCGAACACCGGGGAGCTGTTTTTT
TRBV28	.	TRBJ2-7	.	CASSTGPVYYEQYF	TGTGCCAGCAGTACGGGGCCAGTCTACTACGAGCAGTACTTC
TRBV7-6	.	TRBJ2-1	.	CASSPGQGPLNEQFF	TGTGCCAGCAGCCCGGGTCAGGGACCGCTTAATGAGCAGTTCTTC
TRBV2	.	TRBJ1-1	TRBD1	CASSADREAFF	TGTGCCAGCAGCGCGGACAGGGAAGCTTTCTTT
TRBV3-1/TRBV3-2	few	TRBJ1-1	.	CASSVGFLNTEAFF	TGTGCCAGCTCGGTAGGGTTTTTGAACACTGAAGCTTTCTTT
TRBV29-1	.	TRBJ2-1	TRBD2	CSVTGTSGSNNEQFF	TGCAGCGTTACCGGGACTAGCGGGAGTAACAATGAGCAGTTCTTC
TRBV3-1/TRBV3-2	.	TRBJ1-5	.	CASSHSLGGAGPGQPQHF	TGTGCCAGCAGCCACAGTTTGGGGGGCGCAGGCCCAGGACAGCCCCAGCATTTT
TRBV4-1	.	TRBJ2-6	TRBD1	CASSQDRAPGANVLTF	TGCGCCAGCAGCCAGGACAGGGCCCCTGGGGCCAACGTCCTGACTTTC
TRBV4-1	.	TRBJ1-1	TRBD1	CASSQVTRRRQGHNMNTEAFF	TGCGCCAGCAGCCAAGTTACTCGACGCCGACAGGGCCACAATATGAACACTGAAGCTTTCTTT
TRBV28	.	TRBJ1-2	.	CASRDSLGYTF	TGTGCCAGCAGGGACTCTTTAGGCTACACCTTC
TRBV6-1	.	TRBJ2-2	.	CASSERDEPGELFF	TGTGCCAGCAGTGAGCGGGATGAACCCGGGGAGCTGTTTTTT
TRBV5-5	.	TRBJ2-7	TRBD1	CASSFGTGNYEQYF	TGTGCCAGCAGTTTTGGGACAGGGAACTACGAGCAGTACTTC
TRBV19	.	TRBJ1-2	TRBD1	CASIPSTGLYGYTF	TGTGCCAGTATTCCTTCGACAGGGCTCTATGGCTACACCTTC
TRBV30	.	TRBJ2-7	.	CAWRVGGAYEQYF	TGTGCCTGGAGGGTAGGCGGAGCCTACGAGCAGTACTTC
TRBV27	.	TRBJ2-5	.	CATQRGAGETQYF	TGTGCCACCCAGAGAGGGGCCGGAGAGACCCAGTACTTC